Below are 6 T cell receptor beta chains sequenced from a single sample in a study of regulatory T cells in long-lasting Graves disease. As for time point: newly diagnosed GD, antithyroid drugs for less than 3 months. PBMC RNA was the source of the TCR library. To make TCR beta libraries, researchers used iRepertoire HTBI primers and Arm-PCR of CDR3 regions. From the multiplex PCR reads, TCRdb called clonotypes with MiXCR, one entry per CDR3 protein. The sample comprises 550,000 to 650,000 distinct CDR3 sequences, 15% to 20% of which are singletons, and 12% rests with the top ten. This same sample was also taken into another study, of T cells in Graves' hyperthyroidism and ophthalmopathy.

The source material was peripheral blood mononuclear cells (PBMCs), sampled at new diagnosis, from a patient treated with antithyroid drugs. These TCRs come from a young man with Graves disease.

The chain couples TRBV4-1 to TRBJ2-7, with a possible D match to TRBD2 (6 bases). The CDR3 has 15 residues. V gave up 1 base and J gave up 3 bases, with 13 bases separating them. Germline V gene lookup returns CDR1 MGHRA and CDR2 YSYEKL. CDR3 bases: TGCGCCAGCAGCCAAGGACCAGCGGGCGTCTACGAGCAGTACTTC. It translates to CASSQGPAGVYEQYF.

The chain combines TRBV28 with TRBJ2-7; 9 nucleotides align to TRBD1. Trimming took 2 bases from V and 5 from J; bases not matched to a gene: 7. CDR1 MDHEN and CDR2 SYDVKM come from the germline V gene. The CDR3 is 15 residues long. The CDR3 sequence is CASSLGQGIENEQYF. In DNA form, the CDR3 reads TGTGCCAGCAGTTTAGGACAGGGGATAGAGAACGAGCAGTACTTC.

The chain recombines TRBV27 with TRBJ2-5, with 15 bases fitting TRBD2. The CDR3 sequence is 16 residues long. Unmatched junction bases numbered 7, after V lost 11 bases and J lost 0 bases. Germline V CDR1 and CDR2: MNHEY, SMNVEV (reference sequence). The CDR3 bases are TGTGCCGTTCCCGGGACTAGCGGGAGGAACCAAGAGACCCAGTACTTC. Encoded protein: CAVPGTSGRNQETQYF.

The chain has TRBV5-8 and TRBJ2-7; D is undetermined. V dropped 0 bases and J dropped 4 bases, with 17 bases sitting between them. Germline V gene sequence: CDR1 SGHTS, CDR2 YDEGEE. The CDR3 is made up of 16 amino acids. CDR3: CASSLAGQLQNYEQYF. CDR3 nucleotide sequence: TGTGCCAGCAGCTTGGCGGGCCAGCTACAGAATTACGAGCAGTACTTC.

The V call is TRBV20-1, the J call TRBJ1-1, with D possibly matching TRBD1 (6 bases). Germline V gives CDR1 DFQATT, CDR2 SNEGSKA (reference sequence). The CDR3 has 13 amino acids. V lost 6 bases, J lost 6 bases, and 17 bases lay in between. Here the CDR3 DNA reads TGCAGTGCGGAATTGGGGGGGACACCTGAAGCTTTCTTT. Its translation is CSAELGGTPEAFF.

This clonotype occurred many times. V gene TRBV7-9 combines with J gene TRBJ2-4, with TRBD1 as a possible D gene (7 bases). V dropped 5 bases and J dropped 7 bases, with 15 bases sitting between them. The CDR3 totals 14 residues. Per germline, CDR1 SEHNR and CDR2 FQNEAQ (reference sequence). This CDR3 reads CASSQNRGGNIQYF. CDR3 nucleotide sequence: TGTGCCAGCAGCCAAAACAGGGGAGGCAACATTCAGTACTTC. The full variable domain, in which reference TRBV7-9 and TRBJ2-4 provide the parts outside the CDR3, is DTGVSQNPRHKITKRGQNVTFRCDPISEHNRLYWYRQTLGQGPEFLTYFQNEAQLEKSRLLSDRFSAERPKGSFSTLEIQRTEQGDSAMYLCASSQNRGGNIQYFGAGTRLSVL.